This T cell receptor beta chain was captured by sequencing in a study of blood T cell repertoires in COVID-19. Study context: The analysed material was cDNA or gDNA that came from T cells, B-cell-depleted T cells, or PBMCs.

The CDR3 loop spans 15 amino acids. Germline V gene sequence: CDR1 MNHNY, CDR2 SVGAGI (reference sequence). V lost 7 bases and J lost 7; bases outside the gene matches: 13. Authors' processing steps: By means of reference gene primer amplification, nucleated cell counts were estimated. Produced via immunoSEQ multiplex PCR; TCRdb's table is partial and in-frame only. The V and J calls and clone size are taken from that table; D and trimming were inferred from the DNA. Of roughly 200,000 clones in the sample, approximately 85% were seen once. Sequenced sample: peripheral blood. V and J are TRBV6-6 and TRBJ2-1, with 7 nucleotides matching TRBD2. The sequence was obtained from a woman at least 80 years old with acute or convalescent COVID-19. DNA of the CDR3: TGTGCCAGCATCAGGTGGCGGGAGACGTCGAATGAGCAGTTCTTC. Protein product: CASIRWRETSNEQFF.